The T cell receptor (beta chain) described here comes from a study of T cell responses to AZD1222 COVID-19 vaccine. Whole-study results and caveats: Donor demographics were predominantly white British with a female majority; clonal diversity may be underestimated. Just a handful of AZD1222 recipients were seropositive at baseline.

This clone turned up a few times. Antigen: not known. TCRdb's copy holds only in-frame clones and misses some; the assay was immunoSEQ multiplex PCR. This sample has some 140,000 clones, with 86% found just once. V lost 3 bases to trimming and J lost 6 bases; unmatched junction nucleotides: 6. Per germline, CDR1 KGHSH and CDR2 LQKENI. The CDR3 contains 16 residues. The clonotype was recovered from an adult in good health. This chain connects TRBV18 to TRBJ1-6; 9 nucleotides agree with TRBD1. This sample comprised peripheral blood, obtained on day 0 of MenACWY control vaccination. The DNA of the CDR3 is TGTGCCAGCTCACCGCGCGGGACAGGGTCTAATTCACCCCTCCACTTT. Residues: CASSPRGTGSNSPLHF.